The sample holds a few counts of the clone carrying this TCR beta chain. The V gene lost 1 base and the J gene lost 2 bases, with 9 bases spanning the gap. Germline CDR1 is SGHRS and CDR2 is YFSETQ. CDR3 length: 14 residues. The record originates from a study of human T cells and chemical hapten exposure. RNA extraction used unfractionated whole blood as the source of total RNA. Unique molecular identifiers were attached to individual cDNA molecules during library preparation. TCRdb itself ran the 5' RACE reads through MiXCR, one entry per CDR3 protein. This sample has 110,000 or so distinct CDR3 sequences, with approximately 20% found just once.

The sequence came from a human donor in good health. The chain combines TRBV5-1 with TRBJ1-1; D is undetermined. The CDR3 DNA sequence: TGCGCCAGCAGCTTGTTGCGAGGAAACACTGAAGCTTTCTTT. Amino acid sequence: CASSLLRGNTEAFF.